This T cell receptor (beta chain) came from a study of blood T cell repertoires in COVID-19. Overall study context: Both acute and convalescent COVID-19 samples were obtained from the United States, Italy and Spain. T cells, B-cell-depleted T cells, or PBMCs provided the cDNA or gDNA that served as material.

From germline, CDR1 is SEHNR and CDR2 FQNEAQ (reference sequence). The length of the CDR3 is 14 residues. V lost 4 bases and J lost 1, with 8 bases in between. In the study's own analysis: Amplification of reference gene primers provided the estimated nucleated cell counts. Sequencing was performed with immunoSEQ multiplex PCR; in TCRdb, only in-frame clones are kept and a portion is missing. D and trimming were read from the DNA, whereas the V and J calls and clone size are those reported in that table. The data show more than 45,000 clones, approximately 83% seen once. Material: peripheral blood. The receptor's source is a man of 80 years or more in a cohort sampled during active COVID-19. The gene calls are TRBV7-9 and TRBJ2-1; a possible D gene is TRBD2 (5 bases). DNA for the CDR3: TGTGCCAGCAGCTACAGCGGTTCCTACAATGAGCAGTTCTTC. This sequence encodes CASSYSGSYNEQFF. Drawing the rest from reference TRBV7-9 and TRBJ2-1, the complete variable domain is DTGVSQNPRHKITKRGQNVTFRCDPISEHNRLYWYRQTLGQGPEFLTYFQNEAQLEKSRLLSDRFSAERPKGSFSTLEIQRTEQGDSAMYLCASSYSGSYNEQFFGPGTRLTVL.